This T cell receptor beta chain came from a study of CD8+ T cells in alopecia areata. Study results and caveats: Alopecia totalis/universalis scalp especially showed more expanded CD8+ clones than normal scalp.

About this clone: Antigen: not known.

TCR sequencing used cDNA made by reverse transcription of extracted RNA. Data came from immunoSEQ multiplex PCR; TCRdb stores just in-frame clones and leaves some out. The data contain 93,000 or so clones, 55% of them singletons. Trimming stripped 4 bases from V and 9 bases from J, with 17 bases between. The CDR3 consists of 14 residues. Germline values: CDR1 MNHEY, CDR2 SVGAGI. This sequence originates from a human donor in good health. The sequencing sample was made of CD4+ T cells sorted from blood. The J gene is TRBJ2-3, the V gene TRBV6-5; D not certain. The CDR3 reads CASSSPLVGETQYF. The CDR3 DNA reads TGTGCCAGCAGTTCCCCCCTAGTGGGCGAGACGCAGTATTTT.